The 21 T cell receptor beta chains listed next were all sequenced from one sample in a study of blood T cell repertoires in COVID-19. Repertoires were generated with immunoSEQ multiplex PCR, while TCRdb's copy carries only in-frame clones and drops some. The sample consists of roughly 35,000 clones, about 87% of them appearing once. Sample: peripheral blood. Every receptor here comes from a human donor in a cohort sampled during active COVID-19.

This chain connects TRBV2 to TRBJ2-1, with a possible D match to TRBD2 (6 bases). Germline V gene data show CDR1 as SNHLY and CDR2 as FYNNEI. V was cut by 7 bases and J by 9 bases, with 22 bases left in between. The CDR3 consists of 15 residues. CDR3 in amino acids: CASNLGGAKRSEQFF. CDR3 nucleotides: TGTGCCAGCAATTTAGGCGGGGCTAAGAGGAGTGAGCAGTTCTTC.

This chain uses TRBV6-2 or TRBV6-3 with TRBJ2-3; a possible D gene is TRBD2 (7 bases). The germline CDR1 and CDR2 sequences are MNHEY and SVGEGT. With 0 bases removed from V and 5 bases from J, the gap between germline ends came to 15 bases. The CDR3 is made up of 16 amino acids. The CDR3: CASSYSRGGAKDTQYF. The DNA for the CDR3 is TGTGCCAGCAGTTACTCGAGAGGGGGGGCAAAAGATACGCAGTATTTT.

This chain's CDR3 is CASSEGQEHYEQYF. CDR3 nucleotide sequence: TGCGCCAGCAGCGAAGGACAGGAGCACTACGAGCAGTACTTC. The chain links TRBV5-1 to TRBJ2-7; 7 bases agree with TRBD1. CDR3 length equals 14 residues. Germline V gene lookup returns CDR1 SGHRS and CDR2 YFSETQ. J was trimmed by 3 bases and V by 4 bases; bases with no gene match: 7.

The V and J genes are TRBV24-1 and TRBJ2-2; maybe TRBD1 (6 bases). V lost 5 bases and J 1 base, leaving 10 bases between the germline ends. CDR3 size: 15 residues. Germline V gene lookup returns CDR1 KGHDR and CDR2 SFDVKD. The CDR3 nucleotides are TGTGCCACCAGTGCGACAGGTGTGAACACCGGGGAGCTGTTTTTT. Amino acid sequence: CATSATGVNTGELFF.

The V gene is TRBV9, the J gene TRBJ2-1; TRBD1 is a possible D gene (6 bases). The CDR3 extends over 12 amino acids. V was pared by 8 bases and J by 5 bases, with 11 bases between. The germline CDR1 and CDR2 sequences are SGDLS and YYNGEE. The CDR3, as DNA: TGTGCCAGTGCCAGACAGGACAATGAGCAGTTCTTC. Its translation is CASARQDNEQFF.

The table lists this clone with a count of one. The chain has TRBV4-3 and TRBJ1-5; 9 bases are a match to TRBD1. This CDR3 comprises 14 residues. The junction had 4 bases not matched to a gene; V was cut back by 4 bases and J by 6 bases. The germline gives CDR1 LGHNA, CDR2 YSLEER. The CDR3: CASSRDRDSQPQHF. CDR3 bases: TGCGCCAGCAGCCGGGACAGGGATAGTCAGCCCCAGCATTTT.

This chain joins TRBV7-9 and TRBJ1-4; TRBD1 matches at 9 bases. Losses at the gene ends were 6 bases for V and 5 bases for J; bases not matched to a gene: 1. This CDR3 comprises 13 residues. The germline V gene encodes CDR1 SEHNR and CDR2 FQNEAQ (reference sequence). CDR3 nucleotides: TGTGCCAGCAGACAGGGGGCCAATGAAAAACTGTTTTTT. Translation gives CASRQGANEKLFF.

The chain recombines TRBV6-1 with TRBJ2-5; possible D gene TRBD1, 6 bases. The ends were cut back, 2 bases at V and 2 bases at J, with 15 bases in the middle. CDR1 and CDR2 from the germline V gene are MNHNS and SASEGT. The CDR3 is 16 amino acids. The CDR3 nucleotides read TGTGCCAGCAGTGAATTGGGTAACAGGGCTCAAGAGACCCAGTACTTC. This sequence encodes CASSELGNRAQETQYF.

V gene TRBV14 combines with J gene TRBJ1-4; tentatively, D is TRBD1 (5 bases). Germline loops: CDR1 SGHDN, CDR2 FVKESK. The CDR3 runs 16 residues. Trimming removed 3 bases at V and 0 bases at J, with 11 bases between. The CDR3 nucleotides read TGTGCCAGCAGCCAGGGCGGGACTACAACTAATGAAAAACTGTTTTTT. This translates into CASSQGGTTTNEKLFF.

This chain links TRBV11-3 with TRBJ2-4; 7 bases are a match to TRBD2. CDR3 length equals 14 residues. Germline assignment: CDR1 SGHNT and CDR2 YENEEA. V shed 5 bases, J shed 9 bases, and the junction held 10 bases outside the gene matches. The CDR3 region is CASSPRGDPSIQYF. Here the CDR3 DNA reads TGTGCCAGCAGCCCTCGGGGGGACCCAAGCATTCAGTACTTC.

The chain employs TRBV7-9 and TRBJ2-5, with D maybe TRBD2 (7 bases). The CDR3 is 15 amino acids. The germline V and J ends were trimmed by 5 bases and 1 base, with 14 bases remaining between them. CDR1 and CDR2 from the germline V gene are SEHNR and FQNEAQ (reference sequence). CDR3 in amino acids: CASSRQRDTQETQYF. The CDR3 DNA reads TGTGCCAGCAGCCGACAGCGGGACACCCAAGAGACCCAGTACTTC.

This chain connects TRBV27 to TRBJ2-2; 8 bases are shared with TRBD1. J gave up 0 bases and V 5 bases, and 2 bases lay outside the gene matches. Germline V gene sequence: CDR1 MNHEY, CDR2 SMNVEV (reference sequence). The CDR3 runs to 15 residues. This chain's CDR3 is CASSDRGANTGELFF. In DNA, the CDR3 is TGTGCCAGCAGTGACAGGGGCGCGAACACCGGGGAGCTGTTTTTT.

The chain carries TRBV18 and TRBJ1-2; the match to TRBD1 covers 7 bases. This CDR3 region has 15 residues. With 3 bases clipped from V and 4 bases from J, the junction kept 8 bases outside the gene matches. Germline V gene lookup returns CDR1 KGHSH and CDR2 LQKENI. CDR3 loop: CASSPPARDSYGYTF. The CDR3 DNA reads TGTGCCAGCTCACCCCCTGCCCGGGACAGCTATGGCTACACCTTC.

This clone was seen more than once but under ten times. This sequence joins TRBV25-1 and TRBJ2-3, with D possibly being TRBD1 (6 bases). Germline V gene sequence: CDR1 MGHDK, CDR2 SYGVNS. Between the trimmed V and J ends, which lost 5 bases and 1 base, there was a span of 13 bases. The CDR3 sequence is 15 residues long. As DNA, the CDR3 is TGTGCCAGCAGTAGAACAGGGACGGGCACAGATACGCAGTATTTT. It encodes CASSRTGTGTDTQYF.

This clone occurred once. The V call is TRBV19, the J call TRBJ2-3, with D maybe TRBD1 (5 bases). Trimming pared 3 bases from V and 4 bases from J, leaving 8 bases between. The germline V gene encodes CDR1 LNHDA and CDR2 SQIVND (reference sequence). The CDR3 spans 13 residues. The DNA of the CDR3 is TGTGCCAGTAGTATTTGGACATCAGATACGCAGTATTTT. Translating gives CASSIWTSDTQYF. Full variable domain (rest looked up from reference TRBV19 and TRBJ2-3): DGGITQSPKYLFRKEGQNVTLSCEQNLNHDAMYWYRQDPGQGLRLIYYSQIVNDFQKGDIAEGYSVSREKKESFPLTVTSAQKNPTAFYLCASSIWTSDTQYFGPGTRLTVL.

The chain links TRBV7-9 to TRBJ1-5, with 7 bases lining up with TRBD1. CDR1 is SEHNR, CDR2 FQNEAQ, per germline (reference sequence). The V segment lost 1 base and the J segment 7 bases; nucleotides outside the gene matches: 4. This CDR3 region has 14 residues. This CDR3 reads CASSLEGRGQPQHF. The CDR3 bases are TGTGCCAGCAGCTTAGAAGGCAGGGGGCAGCCCCAGCATTTT.

This sequence joins TRBV5-6 and TRBJ1-6, with 8 nucleotides matching TRBD1. Germline CDR1 and CDR2: SGHDT and YYEEEE. The CDR3 sequence is 15 residues long. With 4 bases clipped from V and 6 bases from J, the junction kept 6 bases outside the gene matches. Here the CDR3 reads CASSRGQGANSPLHF. As DNA, the CDR3 is TGTGCCAGCAGCCGCGGACAGGGAGCTAATTCACCCCTCCACTTT.

The chain carries TRBV3-1 (or the pseudogene TRBV3-2) and TRBJ2-7; 7 bases align to TRBD2. The CDR3 sequence is 13 residues long. CDR1 and CDR2 (germline): LGHDT, YNNKEL (reference sequence). Trimming took 0 bases from V and 4 from J; bases not matched to a gene: 0. The CDR3 is CASSQEGGYEQYF. CDR3 DNA: TGTGCCAGCAGCCAAGAGGGGGGGTACGAGCAGTACTTC.

This clone was recorded a few times. The chain is built from TRBV5-4 and TRBJ1-6, with TRBD1 matching 9 bases. The ends lost 0 bases at V and 10 bases at J; junction bases unmatched: 5. The germline V gene has CDR1 SGHNT and CDR2 YYREEE (reference sequence). CDR3 length equals 15 residues. The CDR3 loop is CASSLGDRDGSPLHF. CDR3 nucleotide sequence: TGTGCCAGCAGCTTGGGGGACAGGGATGGATCACCCCTCCACTTT.

The chain carries TRBV7-9 and TRBJ2-1, with 8 bases identical to TRBD2. CDR1 is SEHNR and CDR2 is FQNEAQ in the germline V gene (reference sequence). J lost 5 bases, V lost 5 bases, and 14 bases had no gene match. The length of the CDR3 is 17 residues. The CDR3 region is CASSHPRRGGADNEQFF. CDR3 nucleotides: TGTGCCAGCAGCCACCCGCGTCGGGGGGGTGCCGACAATGAGCAGTTCTTC.

The chain combines TRBV7-9 with TRBJ2-3, with D maybe TRBD2 (6 bases). CDR1 and CDR2 from the germline V gene are SEHNR and FQNEAQ (reference sequence). CDR3 length: 17 amino acids. Trimming cost V 4 bases and J 2 bases, with 19 bases left between them. The CDR3 DNA sequence: TGTGCCAGCAGCTCCCCTGGGTCGGTAGCGGCCACAGATACGCAGTATTTT. It is translated as CASSSPGSVAATDTQYF.